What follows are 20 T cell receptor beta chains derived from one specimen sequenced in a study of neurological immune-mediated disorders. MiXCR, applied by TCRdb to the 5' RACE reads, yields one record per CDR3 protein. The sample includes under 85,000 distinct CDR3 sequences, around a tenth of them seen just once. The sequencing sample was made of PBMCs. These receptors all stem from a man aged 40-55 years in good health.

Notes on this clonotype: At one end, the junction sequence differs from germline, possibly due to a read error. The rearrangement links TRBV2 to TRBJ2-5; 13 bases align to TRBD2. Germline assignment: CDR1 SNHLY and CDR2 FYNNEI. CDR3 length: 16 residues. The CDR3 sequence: CTSSEGTSGIRETQYF. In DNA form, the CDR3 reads TGTACCAGCAGCGAAGGGACTAGCGGGATAAGGGAGACCCAGTACTTC.

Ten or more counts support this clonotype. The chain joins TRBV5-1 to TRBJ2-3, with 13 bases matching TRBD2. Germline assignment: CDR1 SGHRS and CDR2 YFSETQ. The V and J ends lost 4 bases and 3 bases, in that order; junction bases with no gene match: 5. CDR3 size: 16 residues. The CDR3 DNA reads TGCGCCAGCAGCCCGAGGACTAGCGGGGGTACAGATACGCAGTATTTT. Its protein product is CASSPRTSGGTDTQYF.

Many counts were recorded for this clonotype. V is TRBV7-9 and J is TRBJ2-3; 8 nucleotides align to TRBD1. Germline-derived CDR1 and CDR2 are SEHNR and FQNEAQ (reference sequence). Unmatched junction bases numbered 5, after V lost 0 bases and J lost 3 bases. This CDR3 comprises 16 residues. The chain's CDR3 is CASSLALRGRTDTQYF. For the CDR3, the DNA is TGTGCCAGCAGCTTAGCTCTCAGGGGGCGAACAGATACGCAGTATTTT.

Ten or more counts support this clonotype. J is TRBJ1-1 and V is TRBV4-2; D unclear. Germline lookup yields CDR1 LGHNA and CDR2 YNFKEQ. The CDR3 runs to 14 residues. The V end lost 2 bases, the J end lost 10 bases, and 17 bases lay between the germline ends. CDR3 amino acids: CASSQSEAPRAAFF. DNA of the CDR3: TGTGCCAGCAGCCAAAGCGAGGCCCCCCGGGCAGCTTTCTTT.

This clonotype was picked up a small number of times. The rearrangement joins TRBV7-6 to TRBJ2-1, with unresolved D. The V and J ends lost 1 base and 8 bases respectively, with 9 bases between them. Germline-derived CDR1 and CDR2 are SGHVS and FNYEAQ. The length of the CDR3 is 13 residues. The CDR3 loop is CASSLGDGYEQFF. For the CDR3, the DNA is TGTGCCAGCAGCTTAGGGGATGGGTATGAGCAGTTCTTC.

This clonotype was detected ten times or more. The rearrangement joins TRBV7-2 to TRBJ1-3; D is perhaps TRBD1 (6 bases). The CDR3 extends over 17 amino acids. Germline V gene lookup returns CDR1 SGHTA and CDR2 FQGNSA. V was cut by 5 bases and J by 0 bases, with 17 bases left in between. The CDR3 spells CASSRGGSPSSGNTIYF. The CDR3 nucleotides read TGTGCCAGCAGCAGGGGGGGCTCCCCTAGCTCTGGAAACACCATATATTTT. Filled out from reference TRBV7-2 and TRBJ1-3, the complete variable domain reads GAGVSQSPSNKVTEKGKDVELRCDPISGHTALYWYRQSLGQGLEFLIYFQGNSAPDKSGLPSDRFSAERTGGSVSTLTIQRTQQEDSAVYLCASSRGGSPSSGNTIYFGEGSWLTVV.

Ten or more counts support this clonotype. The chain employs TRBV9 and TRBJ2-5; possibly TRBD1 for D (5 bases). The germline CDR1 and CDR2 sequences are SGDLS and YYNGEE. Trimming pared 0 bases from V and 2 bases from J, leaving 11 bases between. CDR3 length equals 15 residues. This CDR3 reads CASSVEGNRQETQYF. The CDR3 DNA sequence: TGTGCCAGCAGCGTAGAGGGGAACAGACAAGAGACCCAGTACTTC.

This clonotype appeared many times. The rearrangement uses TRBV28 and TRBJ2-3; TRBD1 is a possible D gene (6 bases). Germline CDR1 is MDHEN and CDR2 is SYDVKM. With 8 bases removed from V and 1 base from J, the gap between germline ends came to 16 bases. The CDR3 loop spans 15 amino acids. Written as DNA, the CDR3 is TGTGCCAGCTCCCCGGACAGCCTAGGCACAGATACGCAGTATTTT. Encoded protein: CASSPDSLGTDTQYF.

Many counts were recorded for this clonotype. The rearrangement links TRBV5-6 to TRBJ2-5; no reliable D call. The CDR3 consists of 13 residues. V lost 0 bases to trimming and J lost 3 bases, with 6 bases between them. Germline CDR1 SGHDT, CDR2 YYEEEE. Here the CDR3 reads CASSLGAKETQYF. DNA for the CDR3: TGTGCCAGCAGCTTGGGGGCAAAAGAGACCCAGTACTTC.

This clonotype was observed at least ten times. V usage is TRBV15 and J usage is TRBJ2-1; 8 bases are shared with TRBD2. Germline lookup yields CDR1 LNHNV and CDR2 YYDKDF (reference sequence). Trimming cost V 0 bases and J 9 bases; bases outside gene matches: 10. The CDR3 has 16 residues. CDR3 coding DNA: TGTGCCACCAGCAGAGATGTAGCGGGGAGTCTTGGTGAGCAGTTCTTC. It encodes CATSRDVAGSLGEQFF.

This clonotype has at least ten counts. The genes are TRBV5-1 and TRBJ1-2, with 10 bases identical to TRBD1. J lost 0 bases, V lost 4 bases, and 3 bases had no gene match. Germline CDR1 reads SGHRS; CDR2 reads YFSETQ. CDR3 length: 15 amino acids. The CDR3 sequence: CASSRDRGANYGYTF. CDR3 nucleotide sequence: TGCGCCAGCAGCCGGGACAGGGGAGCTAACTATGGCTACACCTTC.

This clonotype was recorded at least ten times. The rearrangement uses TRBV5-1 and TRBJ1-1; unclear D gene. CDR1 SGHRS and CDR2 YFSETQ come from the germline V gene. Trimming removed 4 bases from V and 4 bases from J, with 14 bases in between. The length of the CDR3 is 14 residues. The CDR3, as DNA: TGCGCCAGCAGCCTGACGGGAGTAGGCACTGAAGCTTTCTTT. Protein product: CASSLTGVGTEAFF.

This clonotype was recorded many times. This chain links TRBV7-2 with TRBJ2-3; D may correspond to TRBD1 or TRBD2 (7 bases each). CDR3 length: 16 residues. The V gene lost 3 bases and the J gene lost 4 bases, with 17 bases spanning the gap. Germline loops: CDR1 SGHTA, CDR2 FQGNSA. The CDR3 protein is CASSFIPGGGADTQYF. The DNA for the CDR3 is TGTGCCAGCAGCTTCATTCCAGGGGGGGGCGCAGATACGCAGTATTTT.

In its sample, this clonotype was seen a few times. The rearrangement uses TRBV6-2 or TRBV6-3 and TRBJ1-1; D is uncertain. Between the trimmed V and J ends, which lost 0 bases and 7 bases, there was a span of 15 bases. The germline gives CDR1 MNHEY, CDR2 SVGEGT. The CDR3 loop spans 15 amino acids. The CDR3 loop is CASSYSTGAVNEAFF. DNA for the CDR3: TGTGCCAGCAGTTACTCGACCGGCGCGGTCAATGAAGCTTTCTTT.

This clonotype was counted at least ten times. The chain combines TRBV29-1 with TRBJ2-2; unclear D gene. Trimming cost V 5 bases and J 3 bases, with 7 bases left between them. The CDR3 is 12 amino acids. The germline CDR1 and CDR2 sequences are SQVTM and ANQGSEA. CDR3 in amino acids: CSVYVDTGELFF. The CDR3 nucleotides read TGCAGCGTTTATGTGGACACCGGGGAGCTGTTTTTT.

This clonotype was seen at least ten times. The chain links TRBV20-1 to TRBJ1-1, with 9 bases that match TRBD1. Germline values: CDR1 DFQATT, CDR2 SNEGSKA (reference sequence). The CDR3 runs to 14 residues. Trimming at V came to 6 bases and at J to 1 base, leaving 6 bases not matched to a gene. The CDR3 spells CSALTGGTNTEAFF. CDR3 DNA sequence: TGCAGTGCCCTGACAGGGGGGACGAACACTGAAGCTTTCTTT.

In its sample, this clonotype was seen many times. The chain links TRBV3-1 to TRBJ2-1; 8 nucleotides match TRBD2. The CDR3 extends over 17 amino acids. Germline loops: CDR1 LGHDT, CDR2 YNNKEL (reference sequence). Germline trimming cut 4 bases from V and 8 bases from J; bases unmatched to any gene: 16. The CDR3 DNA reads TGTGCCAGCAGCCCCCCGACCGGGACTAGAAAAGACGATGAGCAGTTCTTC. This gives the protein CASSPPTGTRKDDEQFF.

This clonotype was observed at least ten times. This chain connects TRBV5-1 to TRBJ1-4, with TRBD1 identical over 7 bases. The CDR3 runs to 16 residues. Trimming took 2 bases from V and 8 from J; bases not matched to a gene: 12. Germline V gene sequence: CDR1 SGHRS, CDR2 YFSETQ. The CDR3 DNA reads TGCGCCAGCAGCTTAGGTGGAGGGGGCGTGGAGGAAAAACTGTTTTTT. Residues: CASSLGGGGVEEKLFF.

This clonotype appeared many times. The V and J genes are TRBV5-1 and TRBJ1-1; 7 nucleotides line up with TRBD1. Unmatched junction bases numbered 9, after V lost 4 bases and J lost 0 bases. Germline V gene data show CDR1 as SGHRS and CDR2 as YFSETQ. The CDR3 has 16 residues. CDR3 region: CASSPNLGQLNTEAFF. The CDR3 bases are TGCGCCAGCAGCCCAAACTTGGGACAGTTGAACACTGAAGCTTTCTTT.

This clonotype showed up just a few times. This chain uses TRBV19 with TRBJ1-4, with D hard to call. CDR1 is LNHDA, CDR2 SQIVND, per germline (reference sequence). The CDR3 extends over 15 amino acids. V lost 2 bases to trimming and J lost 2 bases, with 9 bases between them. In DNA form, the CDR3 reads TGTGCCAGTAGTATACGAGGAACGACTAATGAAAAACTGTTTTTT. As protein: CASSIRGTTNEKLFF.